The rows below give T cell receptor beta chains drawn from one sample of a study of cytomegalovirus exposure and HLA in healthy donors. Clones were read by immunoSEQ multiplex PCR, and TCRdb kept only the in-frame ones, dropping some. The sample has some 160,000 clones, approximately 84% seen once; the top ten hold roughly 2.5%. Sequenced: PBMCs. Source of these receptors: a man aged 25 to 40 in good health and CMV-seropositive. The CDR3 runs from the conserved cysteine through the conserved F or W. D genes are given only for firm matches. Size tells how often a clone was seen (once, few, many) or the class of an expanded clone, and some rows leave it out.

cdr3_length,j_call,v_call,clone_size,d_call,cdr3_aa,cdr3_nt
13,TRBJ1-1,TRBV27,NA,NA,CASSPHQNTEAFF,TGTGCCAGCAGTCCCCATCAGAACACTGAAGCTTTCTTT
13,TRBJ2-3,TRBV7-3,NA,NA,CASSRDTTDTQYF,TGTGCCAGCAGCCGGGACACCACAGATACGCAGTATTTT
15,TRBJ2-4,TRBV19,NA,TRBD2,CASSSSGRTKNIQYF,TGTGCCAGTAGTTCTAGCGGGAGAACCAAAAACATTCAGTACTTC
14,TRBJ1-2,TRBV2,NA,TRBD1,CASISGGANYGYTF,TGTGCCAGCATATCAGGGGGCGCTAACTATGGCTACACCTTC
14,TRBJ2-1,TRBV7-7,NA,TRBD2,CASSPGLARNEQFF,TGTGCTAGCAGCCCGGGACTAGCGCGGAATGAGCAGTTCTTC
13,TRBJ2-5,TRBV5-1,NA,NA,CASSWASQETQYF,TGCGCCAGCAGCTGGGCCTCCCAAGAGACCCAGTACTTC
18,TRBJ2-1,TRBV7-3,NA,TRBD1,CASSYGQGGGPSYNEQFF,TGTGCCAGCAGCTACGGACAGGGAGGCGGACCCTCCTACAATGAGCAGTTCTTC
16,TRBJ2-1,TRBV5-4,NA,TRBD1,CASSRTGQGSYNEQFF,TGTGCCAGCAGCCGTACGGGACAGGGCTCCTACAATGAGCAGTTCTTC
16,TRBJ2-3,TRBV5-4,NA,TRBD2,CASPSGGRSGTDTQYF,TGTGCCAGCCCTTCGGGCGGGAGGAGTGGCACAGATACGCAGTATTTT
15,TRBJ2-2,TRBV6-5,NA,TRBD1,CASRPGQEASGELFF,TGTGCCAGCAGACCGGGACAGGAGGCCTCCGGGGAGCTGTTTTTT
13,TRBJ2-5,TRBV7-9,NA,NA,CASSSSGVETQYF,TGTGCCAGCAGCTCGTCAGGGGTTGAGACCCAGTACTTC
16,TRBJ1-1,TRBV6-5,NA,TRBD1,CASSYPRTGGDTEAFF,TGTGCCAGCAGTTACCCCCGAACAGGGGGTGACACTGAAGCTTTCTTT
10,TRBJ1-1,TRBV20-1,NA,NA,CSAPGFPAFF,TGCAGCGCTCCAGGGTTCCCGGCTTTCTTT
15,TRBJ2-5,TRBV6-1,NA,TRBD1,CASSFADRVGETQYF,TGTGCCAGCAGTTTCGCGGACAGGGTAGGGGAGACCCAGTACTTC
15,TRBJ2-7,TRBV6-6,NA,TRBD1,CASSYPSGTVYEQYF,TGTGCCAGCAGTTACCCTTCCGGGACAGTCTACGAGCAGTACTTC
17,TRBJ2-5,TRBV7-6,NA,NA,CASSLVRASHRGETQYF,TGTGCCAGCAGCTTAGTTCGTGCTTCCCACCGCGGGGAGACCCAGTACTTC
15,TRBJ2-3,TRBV9,once,TRBD2,CASSASGSYADTQYF,TGTGCCAGCAGCGCTAGCGGGAGTTACGCAGATACGCAGTATTTT
13,TRBJ2-1,TRBV18,NA,TRBD2,CASSPTSAHEQFF,TGTGCCAGCTCCCCCACTAGCGCTCATGAGCAGTTCTTC
16,TRBJ2-3,TRBV7-8,NA,TRBD2,CASSLVPGGLTDTQYF,TGTGCCAGCAGCTTAGTCCCGGGAGGGTTAACAGATACGCAGTATTTT
15,TRBJ1-4,TRBV7-9,few,TRBD1,CASSSYRGSHEKLFF,TGTGCCAGCAGCTCCTACAGGGGGTCACACGAAAAACTGTTTTTT
17,TRBJ2-3,TRBV7-9,NA,TRBD2,CASSSMGEGVATDTQYF,TGTGCCAGCAGCTCCATGGGGGAGGGAGTCGCCACAGATACGCAGTATTTT
15,TRBJ2-1,TRBV7-8,NA,TRBD2,CASRLGTSGSNEQFF,TGTGCCAGCAGGTTGGGGACTAGCGGGAGCAATGAGCAGTTCTTC
14,TRBJ1-3,TRBV7-2,NA,TRBD1,CASSVDRALNTIYF,TGTGCCAGCAGCGTGGACAGGGCGTTGAACACCATATATTTT
16,TRBJ2-3,TRBV5-4,NA,NA,CASSLSAQGGVDTQYF,TGTGCCAGCAGCTTGTCTGCCCAGGGAGGTGTTGATACGCAGTATTTT
13,TRBJ1-1,TRBV5-1,few,NA,CASSLTEGTEAFF,TGCGCCAGCAGCTTGACTGAGGGCACTGAAGCTTTCTTT
15,TRBJ1-4,TRBV7-2,NA,TRBD1,CASSLAQGGNEKLFF,TGTGCCAGCAGCTTAGCGCAGGGGGGTAATGAAAAACTGTTTTTT
15,TRBJ2-1,TRBV29-1,few,TRBD1,CSVLTGTLDYNEQFF,TGCAGCGTCCTGACAGGGACCTTAGACTACAATGAGCAGTTCTTC
14,TRBJ1-1,TRBV5-4,NA,NA,CASSLGSSFAEAFF,TGTGCCAGCAGCTTGGGCTCCAGTTTTGCCGAAGCTTTCTTT
12,TRBJ2-3,TRBV7-9,NA,NA,CASSLRVDTQYF,TGTGCCAGCAGCTTACGAGTAGATACGCAGTATTTT
15,TRBJ2-1,TRBV11-3,NA,TRBD2,CASSREGAGYNEQFF,TGTGCCAGCAGCCGGGAGGGAGCGGGGTACAATGAGCAGTTCTTC
15,TRBJ2-5,TRBV11-2,NA,TRBD2,CASRVAGGTQETQYF,TGTGCCAGCAGGGTAGCGGGAGGCACACAAGAGACCCAGTACTTC
15,TRBJ1-5,TRBV19,NA,TRBD1,CATDTGVRSNQPQHF,TGTGCCACCGATACAGGGGTTAGGAGCAATCAGCCCCAGCATTTT
13,TRBJ2-5,TRBV6-5,NA,NA,CASSEEAQETQYF,TGTGCCAGCAGTGAAGAAGCCCAAGAGACCCAGTACTTC
17,TRBJ2-5,TRBV15,NA,TRBD2,CATSRDRGLARGGPQYF,TGTGCCACCAGCAGAGATAGGGGACTAGCGCGGGGAGGGCCCCAGTACTTC
14,TRBJ2-1,TRBV4-3,few,NA,CASSQDLSGNEQFF,TGCGCCAGCAGCCAAGATCTTAGCGGCAATGAGCAGTTCTTC
13,TRBJ2-1,TRBV7-3,once,NA,CASSSNREGEQFF,TGTGCCAGCAGCTCGAACAGGGAAGGGGAGCAGTTCTTC
14,TRBJ2-7,TRBV15,NA,TRBD1,CATSRDSLSYEQYF,TGTGCCACCAGCCGGGACAGCCTATCCTACGAGCAGTACTTC
15,TRBJ2-5,TRBV29-1,NA,TRBD2,CSVESGLAGEETQYF,TGCAGCGTTGAGAGTGGGCTAGCGGGAGAAGAGACCCAGTACTTC
17,TRBJ1-4,TRBV18,NA,TRBD1,CASSPQGQLATNEKLFF,TGTGCCAGCTCACCCCAGGGACAGCTTGCAACTAATGAAAAACTGTTTTTT
13,TRBJ2-7,TRBV4-1,NA,NA,CASSQDHLEEQYF,TGCGCCAGCAGCCAAGATCATCTAGAGGAGCAGTACTTC
13,TRBJ2-1,TRBV27,NA,NA,CASSLSSPNEQFF,TGTGCCAGCAGTTTATCGAGTCCCAATGAGCAGTTCTTC
15,TRBJ2-3,TRBV2,NA,TRBD2,CASRNSGSTADTQYF,TGTGCCAGCAGAAATAGCGGGAGTACGGCAGATACGCAGTATTTT
16,TRBJ2-5,TRBV5-8,NA,TRBD1,CASSLPRQGSKETQYF,TGTGCCAGCAGCTTGCCGCGACAGGGAAGCAAAGAGACCCAGTACTTC
16,TRBJ2-7,TRBV5-6,NA,NA,CASSLRGGRAGGEQYF,TGTGCCAGCAGCTTGAGGGGGGGGAGGGCCGGTGGGGAGCAGTACTTC
15,TRBJ1-2,TRBV7-8,NA,TRBD1,CASSQDRESGYGYTF,TGTGCCAGCAGCCAGGACAGGGAATCAGGCTATGGCTACACCTTC
13,TRBJ2-2,TRBV7-9,NA,NA,CSSSLVSVGELFF,TGTTCCAGCAGCTTAGTCTCCGTTGGGGAGCTGTTTTTT
17,TRBJ2-3,TRBV11-3,NA,NA,CASSLHLWRAETDTQYF,TGTGCCAGCAGCTTACATCTCTGGAGGGCCGAAACAGATACGCAGTATTTT
15,TRBJ2-7,TRBV11-2,NA,TRBD2,CASSQGLAGSYEQYF,TGTGCCAGCAGCCAAGGGCTAGCGGGATCATACGAGCAGTACTTC
13,TRBJ1-2,TRBV7-6,NA,NA,CASSPGVDYGYTF,TGTGCCAGCAGTCCCGGGGTGGACTATGGCTACACCTTC
13,TRBJ1-2,TRBV7-9,NA,NA,CASSLRISYGYTF,TGTGCCAGCAGCCTGCGAATTTCCTATGGCTACACCTTC
17,TRBJ2-2,TRBV5-1,NA,NA,CASSLFWGGENTGELFF,TGCGCCAGCAGCTTGTTCTGGGGCGGGGAGAACACCGGGGAGCTGTTTTTT
14,TRBJ1-1,TRBV6-6,few,NA,CASSPLTLNTEAFF,TGTGCCAGCAGTCCACTGACACTGAACACTGAAGCTTTCTTT
13,TRBJ1-1,TRBV29-1,NA,TRBD1,CSVHRGENTEAFF,TGCAGCGTCCACAGGGGGGAGAACACTGAAGCTTTCTTT
16,TRBJ2-1,TRBV5-6,NA,TRBD1,CASSRGQGGSYNEQFF,TGTGCCAGCAGCCGGGGACAGGGCGGTTCCTACAATGAGCAGTTCTTC
14,TRBJ2-1,TRBV19,NA,NA,CASSIGGSYNEQFF,TGTGCCAGTAGTATAGGCGGGTCCTACAATGAGCAGTTCTTC
15,TRBJ2-7,TRBV5-5,NA,NA,CASTFRGPSSYEQYF,TGTGCCAGCACTTTCAGGGGACCGAGTTCCTACGAGCAGTACTTC
15,TRBJ1-1,TRBV27,once,NA,CASRETGTLNTEAFF,TGTGCCAGCAGGGAAACAGGAACCCTGAACACTGAAGCTTTCTTT